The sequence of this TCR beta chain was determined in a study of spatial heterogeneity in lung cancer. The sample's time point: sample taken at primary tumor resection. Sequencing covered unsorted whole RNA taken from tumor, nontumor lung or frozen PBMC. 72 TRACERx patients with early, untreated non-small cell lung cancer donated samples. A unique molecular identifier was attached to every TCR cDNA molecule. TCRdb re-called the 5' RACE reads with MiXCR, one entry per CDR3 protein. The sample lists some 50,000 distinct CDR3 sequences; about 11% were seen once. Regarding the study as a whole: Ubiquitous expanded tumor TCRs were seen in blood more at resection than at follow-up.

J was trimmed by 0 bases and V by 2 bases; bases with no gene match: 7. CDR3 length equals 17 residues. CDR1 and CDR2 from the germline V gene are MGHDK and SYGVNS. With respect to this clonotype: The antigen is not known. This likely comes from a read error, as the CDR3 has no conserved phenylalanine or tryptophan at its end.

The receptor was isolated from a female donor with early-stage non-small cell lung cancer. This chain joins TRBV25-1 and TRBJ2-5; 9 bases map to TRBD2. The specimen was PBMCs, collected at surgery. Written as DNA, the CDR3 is TGTGCCAGCAGTGAAAGCGGGGGGCCCGGACACCAAGAGACCCAGTACTAC. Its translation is CASSESGGPGHQETQYY.